Presented here are 30 T cell receptor beta chains from one specimen sequenced in a study of cytomegalovirus exposure and HLA in healthy donors. Sequenced by immunoSEQ multiplex PCR; TCRdb stores in-frame clones only, minus some. This sample has more than 95,000 clones, with approximately 88% found just once. Sequences were obtained from PBMCs. The receptors come from a woman under 30 in good health and CMV-seronegative.

The chain has TRBV7-6 and TRBJ2-7; 7 bases are a match to TRBD2. V gave up 0 bases and J gave up 2 bases; unmatched junction bases: 13. This CDR3 has 18 residues. CDR1 is SGHVS, CDR2 FNYEAQ, per germline. DNA for the CDR3: TGTGCCAGCAGCTTAGCCGGGAGGTTTACCATAAGCACCTACGAGCAGTACTTC. Translated: CASSLAGRFTISTYEQYF.

The rearrangement links TRBV27 to TRBJ2-4; D not certain. This CDR3 region has 13 residues. Trimming took 6 bases from V and 0 from J, leaving 6 bases between them. The germline V gene has CDR1 MNHEY and CDR2 SMNVEV (reference sequence). The CDR3 DNA reads TGTGCCAGCAGGAGTGTAGCCAAAAACATTCAGTACTTC. As protein: CASRSVAKNIQYF.

The chain carries TRBV11-2 and TRBJ2-7, with D possibly TRBD2 on 5 matching bases. There are 17 residues in the CDR3. Germline lookup yields CDR1 SGHAT and CDR2 FQNNGV. V lost 2 bases to trimming and J lost 0 bases, with 17 bases between them. CDR3 DNA: TGTGCCAGCAGCTTAATCTTTTCGGGGAGAGGCTCCTACGAGCAGTACTTC. It encodes CASSLIFSGRGSYEQYF.

The gene calls are TRBV5-4 and TRBJ2-7, with a weak D call TRBD1 (6 bases). Germline lookup yields CDR1 SGHNT and CDR2 YYREEE (reference sequence). The CDR3 spans 14 residues. V was shortened by 5 bases and J by 7 bases, with 19 bases between the two germline ends. Written as DNA, the CDR3 is TGTGCCAGCAGTGGGGGCGCCGGATCGGGAGAGCAGTACTTC. It encodes CASSGGAGSGEQYF.

The CDR3 DNA reads as TGTGCCAGCAGACGATCCGGGCTAGCGGGGGATCACGGCCCCTACGAGCAGTACTTC. It encodes CASRRSGLAGDHGPYEQYF. This chain joins TRBV9 and TRBJ2-7; 10 bases map to TRBD2. The V and J ends lost 5 bases and 2 bases, in that order; junction bases with no gene match: 19. CDR3 length: 19 amino acids. CDR1 is SGDLS, CDR2 YYNGEE, per germline.

The chain joins TRBV28 to TRBJ1-2; possibly TRBD1 for D (6 bases). Trimming shortened V by 6 bases and J by 6 bases, and 11 bases separated the two germline ends. This CDR3 spans 12 amino acids. Germline V CDR1 and CDR2: MDHEN, SYDVKM. The CDR3 is CASSWYRDGYTF. Here the CDR3 DNA reads TGTGCCAGCAGCTGGTACAGGGATGGCTACACCTTC.

CDR3 nucleotides: TGTGCCAGAAGCTTGGTAGTAGGGGAAGGTAATGAAAAACTGTTTTTT. It specifies CARSLVVGEGNEKLFF. The chain recombines TRBV5-3 with TRBJ1-4; D possibly corresponds to TRBD1 (5 bases). TRBV5-3 is flagged as an ORF with uncertain function. V lost 0 bases and J 4 bases, leaving 13 bases between the germline ends. This CDR3 is built from 16 residues.

The chain carries TRBV7-8 and TRBJ2-5, with 11 bases that match TRBD2. The CDR3 runs to 16 residues. V was pared by 7 bases and J by 5 bases, with 12 bases of the junction left unmatched. Germline CDR1 SGHVS, CDR2 FQNEAQ. The CDR3 DNA follows: TGTGCCAGCACCCCTCAACTAGCGGGAGATTGGGAGACCCAGTACTTC. Its protein is CASTPQLAGDWETQYF.

This rearrangement joins TRBV7-8 to TRBJ2-7; 10 nucleotides agree with TRBD2. Germline V gene sequence: CDR1 SGHVS, CDR2 FQNEAQ. Losses at the gene ends were 3 bases for V and 3 bases for J; bases not matched to a gene: 2. The CDR3 is 14 residues long. The CDR3 DNA follows: TGTGCCAGCAGCTTGCTAGCGGGAGACTACGAGCAGTACTTC. Translated: CASSLLAGDYEQYF.

This rearrangement joins TRBV28 to TRBJ1-1, with D hard to call. CDR1 is MDHEN and CDR2 is SYDVKM in the germline V gene. The CDR3 covers 19 residues. Trimming took off 3 bases at V and 0 bases at J, with 23 bases between the two ends. CDR3 sequence (DNA): TGTGCCAGCAGTTTGCTCCCTCCAAGGTGGGCCATAGTGAACACTGAAGCTTTCTTT. As protein: CASSLLPPRWAIVNTEAFF.

The J gene is TRBJ1-2, the V gene TRBV10-3; 8 bases agree with TRBD1. V lost 3 bases, J lost 3 bases, and 0 bases stayed unmatched. Germline-derived CDR1 and CDR2 are ENHRY and SYGVKD. This CDR3 region has 13 residues. CDR3 loop: CAISDRGHYGYTF. DNA of the CDR3: TGTGCCATCAGTGACAGGGGGCACTATGGCTACACCTTC.

The table lists this clone with a count of one. The chain employs TRBV5-4 and TRBJ1-2; 10 positions agree with TRBD1. The CDR3 totals 15 residues. Germline V lookup: CDR1 SGHNT, CDR2 YYREEE (reference sequence). V shed 3 bases and J 8 bases; nucleotides not matched to a gene: 10. CDR3 amino acids: CASSSPLDRGQGYTF. The CDR3 DNA is TGTGCCAGCAGCTCCCCCCTAGACAGGGGGCAAGGCTACACCTTC. Variable domain in full (rest from reference TRBV5-4 and TRBJ1-2): ETGVTQSPTHLIKTRGQQVTLRCSSQSGHNTVSWYQQALGQGPQFIFQYYREEENGRGNFPPRFSGLQFPNYSSELNVNALELDDSALYLCASSSPLDRGQGYTFGSGTRLTVV.

The V call is TRBV14, the J call TRBJ1-1; weak D call: TRBD1 (6 bases). CDR1 SGHDN and CDR2 FVKESK come from the germline V gene. This CDR3 has 13 residues. The V end was cut by 3 bases, the J end by 5 bases, with 10 bases between. This CDR3 reads CASSHDRLTEAFF. DNA for the CDR3: TGTGCCAGCAGCCACGACAGGCTGACTGAAGCTTTCTTT. Full variable domain (rest looked up from reference TRBV14 and TRBJ1-1): EAGVTQFPSHSVIEKGQTVTLRCDPISGHDNLYWYRRVMGKEIKFLLHFVKESKQDESGMPNNRFLAERTGGTYSTLKVQPAELEDSGVYFCASSHDRLTEAFFGQGTRLTVV.

This chain links TRBV11-2 with TRBJ1-4; TRBD1 aligns across 9 bases. After removal of 3 bases from V and 8 bases from J, the junction contained 10 bases not matched to a gene. Germline CDR1 SGHAT, CDR2 FQNNGV. The CDR3 is made up of 16 amino acids. CDR3 in amino acids: CASSFTGGLGKEKLFF. The CDR3 region has the DNA TGTGCCAGCAGCTTTACAGGGGGCCTGGGAAAAGAAAAACTGTTTTTT.

The V and J genes are TRBV14 and TRBJ2-5; 9 bases fit TRBD1. This CDR3 has 15 amino acids. V lost 5 bases to trimming and J lost 5 bases; unmatched junction nucleotides: 9. Germline CDR1 and CDR2: SGHDN and FVKESK. In DNA form, the CDR3 reads TGTGCCAGCAGCTACCGGGACAGGGTTGTGGAGACCCAGTACTTC. Its translation is CASSYRDRVVETQYF. The full variable domain, with the rest looked up from reference TRBV14 and TRBJ2-5, is EAGVTQFPSHSVIEKGQTVTLRCDPISGHDNLYWYRRVMGKEIKFLLHFVKESKQDESGMPNNRFLAERTGGTYSTLKVQPAELEDSGVYFCASSYRDRVVETQYFGPGTRLLVL.

This clone was found once. The genes are TRBV7-8 and TRBJ2-3; D is possibly TRBD1 (6 bases). Germline CDR1 SGHVS, CDR2 FQNEAQ. V was cut by 5 bases and J by 3 bases, with 9 bases left in between. This CDR3 region has 13 residues. The CDR3 nucleotides are TGTGCCAGCAGCACGGGACAAACAGATACGCAGTATTTT. Protein product: CASSTGQTDTQYF.

The V and J genes are TRBV5-1 and TRBJ1-2, with 8 bases aligning to TRBD1. Germline values: CDR1 SGHRS, CDR2 YFSETQ. The CDR3 has 15 residues. Unmatched junction bases numbered 11, after V lost 4 bases and J lost 6 bases. CDR3 in DNA: TGCGCCAGCAGCACCAGGACAGGGATTAGCCATGGCTACACCTTC. It specifies CASSTRTGISHGYTF.

This chain links TRBV9 with TRBJ2-2; D not certain. CDR3 length equals 13 residues. The ends were cut back, 6 bases at V and 1 base at J, with 7 bases in the middle. CDR1 is SGDLS, CDR2 YYNGEE, per germline. The CDR3 here is CASNRENTGELFF. In DNA, the CDR3 is TGTGCCAGCAACCGCGAGAACACCGGGGAGCTGTTTTTT.

J is TRBJ2-7 and V is TRBV2, with 7 positions matching TRBD1. The germline CDR1 and CDR2 sequences are SNHLY and FYNNEI. With 3 bases clipped from V and 3 bases from J, the junction kept 2 bases outside the gene matches. The CDR3 is made up of 13 amino acids. The CDR3 sequence is CASSDRGNYEQYF. CDR3 in DNA: TGTGCCAGCAGTGACAGGGGGAACTACGAGCAGTACTTC.

In its sample, this clone was seen a few times. This sequence joins TRBV2 and TRBJ1-1; 7 nucleotides line up with TRBD1. V was pared by 6 bases and J by 7 bases, with 11 bases of the junction left unmatched. There are 14 residues in the CDR3. The germline V gene has CDR1 SNHLY and CDR2 FYNNEI. The CDR3 spells CASRGDRDHGEAFF. CDR3 sequence (DNA): TGTGCCAGCAGGGGGGACAGAGATCATGGTGAAGCTTTCTTT. Full variable domain (missing parts from reference TRBV2 and TRBJ1-1): EPEVTQTPSHQVTQMGQEVILRCVPISNHLYFYWYRQILGQKVEFLVSFYNNEISEKSEIFDDQFSVERPDGSNFTLKIRSTKLEDSAMYFCASRGDRDHGEAFFGQGTRLTVV.

The chain couples TRBV4-1 to TRBJ1-1; a weak D match, TRBD1 (5 bases). The V end was cut by 5 bases, the J end by 2 bases, with 12 bases between. The CDR3 length is 14 residues. CDR1 is MGHRA and CDR2 is YSYEKL in the germline V gene. The CDR3 is CASSSITGNTEAFF. CDR3 bases: TGCGCCAGCAGCTCTATCACAGGAAACACTGAAGCTTTCTTT.

This chain links TRBV6-1 with TRBJ1-4, with D possibly TRBD1 on 6 matching bases. The CDR3 spans 14 residues. CDR1 is MNHNS, CDR2 SASEGT, per germline. V lost 7 bases and J 8 bases, leaving 17 bases between the germline ends. CDR3 sequence: CASKYKSRGEKLFF. Written as DNA, the CDR3 is TGTGCCAGCAAGTACAAGAGCAGGGGCGAAAAACTGTTTTTT.

The chain carries TRBV7-2 and TRBJ2-2, with 12 bases matching TRBD2. This CDR3 region has 15 residues. The J segment lost 13 bases and the V segment lost 1 base, leaving 7 bases of the junction unmatched. The germline V gene encodes CDR1 SGHTA and CDR2 FQGNSA. CDR3 in DNA: TGTGCCAGCAGCTTAGAGAGACTAGCGGGAGCGGCGCTGTTTTTT. Translation gives CASSLERLAGAALFF.

This clone was recorded a few times. This CDR3 is CASSRTGGNYGYTF. In nucleotides, the CDR3 is TGTGCCAGCAGTCGGACAGGTGGTAACTATGGCTACACCTTC. The chain joins TRBV6-5 to TRBJ1-2; TRBD1 matches at 7 bases. The CDR3 length is 14 residues. CDR1 is MNHEY and CDR2 is SVGAGI in the germline V gene. Trimming at V came to 5 bases and at J to 1 base, leaving 4 bases not matched to a gene.

The chain uses TRBV5-4 and TRBJ2-5; perhaps TRBD2 as D (6 bases). Germline CDR1 SGHNT, CDR2 YYREEE (reference sequence). V was clipped by 4 bases and J by 5 bases, with 12 bases between them. This CDR3 region has 13 residues. CDR3 sequence (DNA): TGTGCCAGCAGCCCTACGGGAGAGGAGACCCAGTACTTC. This sequence encodes CASSPTGEETQYF.

The genes are TRBV11-2 and TRBJ2-1; D is unclear. The CDR3 covers 15 residues. Trimming shortened V by 0 bases and J by 3 bases, and 9 bases separated the two germline ends. CDR1 SGHAT and CDR2 FQNNGV come from the germline V gene. CDR3 nucleotide sequence: TGTGCCAGCAGCTTAGAAGCGCGGCTCTACAATGAGCAGTTCTTC. This sequence encodes CASSLEARLYNEQFF.

The V and J genes are TRBV4-1 and TRBJ2-7, with TRBD2 matching over 14 bases. The germline CDR1 and CDR2 sequences are MGHRA and YSYEKL. J was trimmed by 2 bases and V by 0 bases; bases with no gene match: 3. CDR3 size: 17 residues. The chain's CDR3 is CASSQDPGLAGAYEQYF. The CDR3 region has the DNA TGCGCCAGCAGCCAAGACCCGGGACTAGCGGGAGCCTACGAGCAGTACTTC.

This chain links TRBV5-4 with TRBJ2-1; TRBD2 matches at 11 bases. Germline values: CDR1 SGHNT, CDR2 YYREEE (reference sequence). The trim removed 4 bases at V and 4 bases at J, leaving 7 bases unmatched. CDR3 length: 16 amino acids. The CDR3 nucleotides read TGTGCCAGCAGCAGGGGGACTAGCGGAAGATACAATGAGCAGTTCTTC. It specifies CASSRGTSGRYNEQFF. Filled out from reference TRBV5-4 and TRBJ2-1, the complete variable domain reads ETGVTQSPTHLIKTRGQQVTLRCSSQSGHNTVSWYQQALGQGPQFIFQYYREEENGRGNFPPRFSGLQFPNYSSELNVNALELDDSALYLCASSRGTSGRYNEQFFGPGTRLTVL.

The V call is TRBV30, the J call TRBJ2-7; D perhaps matches TRBD2 (5 bases). Germline values: CDR1 GTSNPN, CDR2 SVGIG (reference sequence). The CDR3 consists of 15 residues. Trimming removed 6 bases from V and 4 bases from J, with 22 bases in between. The CDR3 region is CACTGCREKLYEQYF. Here the CDR3 DNA reads TGTGCCTGCACTGGGTGTCGGGAAAAACTTTACGAGCAGTACTTC.

The chain employs TRBV19 and TRBJ1-5; possibly TRBD1 for D (6 bases). CDR3 length: 13 amino acids. Germline assignment: CDR1 LNHDA and CDR2 SQIVND (reference sequence). V was trimmed by 8 bases and J by 4 bases, leaving 12 bases between them. CDR3 sequence reads: CASSGVLNQPQHF. The CDR3 DNA reads TGTGCCAGTTCAGGGGTTCTGAATCAGCCCCAGCATTTT.